This TCR beta chain was recorded in a study of shared clonotypes between healthy human individuals. CD45RO-negative CD8 cells positively selected for CCR7 made up the naive population, which excluded terminally differentiated effector memory CD45RA+ cells. Germline CDR1 reads MDHEN; CDR2 reads SYDVKM. V was clipped by 4 bases and J by 6 bases, with 2 bases between them. The CDR3 is 10 amino acids. Each replicate PCR on the sorted subsets used 150 to 200 ng DNA (around 30,000 T cell genomes). Per the original data handling: With immunoSEQ giving junction-only sequences and no quality scores, filtering differed. Assay used: immunoSEQ multiplex PCR; TCRdb lists only in-frame clones, some missing. Clone size and the V and J calls come from that table; the DNA yielded D and trimming. Of roughly 2.1 million clones listed, 85% to 95% are singletons.

The TCR comes from a man between 18 and 29 years old in good health. Some clones in this sample may be carry-over from other donors' samples. V is TRBV28 and J is TRBJ2-3; D unclear. What was sequenced was naive CD8+ T cells from PBMCs. The CDR3 here is CASSWDTQYF. The CDR3 DNA is TGTGCCAGCAGTTGGGATACGCAGTATTTT. Supplemented by reference TRBV28 and TRBJ2-3, the full variable domain reads DVKVTQSSRYLVKRTGEKVFLECVQDMDHENMFWYRQDPGLGLRLIYFSYDVKMKEKGDIPEGYSVSREKKERFSLILESASTNQTSMYLCASSWDTQYFGPGTRLTVL.